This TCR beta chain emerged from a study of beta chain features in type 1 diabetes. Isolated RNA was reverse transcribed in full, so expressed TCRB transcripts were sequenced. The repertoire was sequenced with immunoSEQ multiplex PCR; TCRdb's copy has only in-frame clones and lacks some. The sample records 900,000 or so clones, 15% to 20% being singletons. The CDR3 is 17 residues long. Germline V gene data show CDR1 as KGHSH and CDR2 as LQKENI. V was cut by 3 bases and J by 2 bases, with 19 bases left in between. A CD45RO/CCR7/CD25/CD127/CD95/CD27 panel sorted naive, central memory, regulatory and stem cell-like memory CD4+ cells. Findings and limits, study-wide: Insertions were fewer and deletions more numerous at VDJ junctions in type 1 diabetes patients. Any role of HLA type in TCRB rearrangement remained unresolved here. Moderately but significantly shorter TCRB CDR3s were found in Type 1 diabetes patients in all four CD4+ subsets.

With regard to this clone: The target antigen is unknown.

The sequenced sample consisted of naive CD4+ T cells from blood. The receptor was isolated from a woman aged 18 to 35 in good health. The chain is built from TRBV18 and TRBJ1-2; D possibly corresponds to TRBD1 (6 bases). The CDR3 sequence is CASSPSQGNRLNYGYTF. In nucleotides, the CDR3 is TGTGCCAGCTCACCGTCTCAGGGGAATCGCTTAAACTATGGCTACACCTTC.